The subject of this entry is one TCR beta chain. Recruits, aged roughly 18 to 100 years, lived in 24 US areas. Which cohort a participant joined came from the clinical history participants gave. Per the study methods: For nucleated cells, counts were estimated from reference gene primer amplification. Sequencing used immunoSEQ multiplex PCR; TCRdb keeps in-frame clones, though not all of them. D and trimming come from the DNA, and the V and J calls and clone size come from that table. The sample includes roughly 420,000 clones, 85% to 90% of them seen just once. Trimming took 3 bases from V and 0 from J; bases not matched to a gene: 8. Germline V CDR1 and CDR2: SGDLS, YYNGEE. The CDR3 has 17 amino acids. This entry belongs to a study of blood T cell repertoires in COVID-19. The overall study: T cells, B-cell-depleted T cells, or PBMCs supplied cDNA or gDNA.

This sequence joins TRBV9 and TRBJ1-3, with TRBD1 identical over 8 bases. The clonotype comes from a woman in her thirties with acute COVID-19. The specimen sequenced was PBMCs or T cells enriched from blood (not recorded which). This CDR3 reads CASSERGQDFSGNTIYF. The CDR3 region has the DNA TGTGCCAGCAGCGAGAGGGGACAGGACTTCTCTGGAAACACCATATATTTT.